This T cell receptor (beta chain) was sequenced for a study of CD8 T cells in ankylosing spondylitis. TCRdb reanalysed the 5' RACE reads using MiXCR and keeps one entry per CDR3 protein. The top ten clones hold 2.5% to 3% of a sample with some 220,000 distinct CDR3 sequences, 10% of them seen once. The V segment lost 4 bases and the J segment 8 bases; nucleotides outside the gene matches: 8. The length of the CDR3 is 13 residues. Germline loops: CDR1 SGHNT, CDR2 YYREEE (reference sequence). The rearrangement uses TRBV5-4 and TRBJ1-1, with 7 bases fitting TRBD1. Sequences were obtained from blood, either unsorted or a sorted T cell fraction (not recorded which). The clonotype originates from a male donor with ankylosing spondylitis or in good health (not recorded which). CDR3 in amino acids: CASSQRDSSEAFF. The CDR3, as DNA: TGTGCCAGCAGCCAGCGGGACAGCTCAGAAGCTTTCTTT.